A single sample gave rise to the 10 T cell receptor beta chains below, sequenced in a study of blood T cell repertoires in COVID-19. Profiled with immunoSEQ multiplex PCR; TCRdb holds only in-frame clones, not every one. The sample includes around 300,000 clones, around 86% of them seen just once. The sequenced sample was peripheral blood. The receptors come from a man aged 45-65 years with active or convalescent COVID-19.

The chain recombines TRBV3-1 (or the pseudogene TRBV3-2) with TRBJ1-1, with D perhaps TRBD1 (5 bases). This CDR3 contains 17 residues. The V and J ends lost 0 bases and 1 base respectively, with 15 bases between them. Germline-derived CDR1 and CDR2 are LGHDT and YNNKEL (reference sequence). CDR3 coding DNA: TGTGCCAGCAGCCAAGATCAACCCGACAGAGCGAACACTGAAGCTTTCTTT. This translates into CASSQDQPDRANTEAFF.

The chain uses TRBV5-4 and TRBJ1-2; 7 bases are a match to TRBD1. Germline-derived CDR1 and CDR2 are SGHNT and YYREEE (reference sequence). V trimming: 4 bases; J trimming: 0 bases; junction bases outside the gene matches: 12. The length of the CDR3 is 17 residues. CDR3 nucleotides: TGTGCCAGCAGCCAGGGGACTCGGACAGGTTCTAACTATGGCTACACCTTC. As protein: CASSQGTRTGSNYGYTF.

V usage is TRBV15 and J usage is TRBJ1-2; the D is unclear. The CDR3 sequence is 12 residues long. Between the trimmed V and J ends, which lost 2 bases and 7 bases, there was a span of 8 bases. Germline V CDR1 and CDR2: LNHNV, YYDKDF (reference sequence). CDR3 nucleotide sequence: TGTGCCACCAGCAGATCCACCGGTGGCTACACCTTC. This encodes CATSRSTGGYTF.

This chain links TRBV7-3 with TRBJ1-1, with 9 nucleotides matching TRBD1. The CDR3 is made up of 13 amino acids. CDR1 SGHTA and CDR2 FQGTGA come from the germline V gene. The junction had 2 bases not matched to a gene; V was cut back by 6 bases and J by 3 bases. The CDR3 protein is CASRRQGDTEAFF. CDR3 nucleotide sequence: TGTGCCAGCAGAAGACAGGGGGACACTGAAGCTTTCTTT.

The V call is TRBV4-1, the J call TRBJ2-7; the match to TRBD1 covers 10 bases. The CDR3 consists of 16 residues. Germline V CDR1 and CDR2: MGHRA, YSYEKL. Unmatched junction bases numbered 4, after V lost 0 bases and J lost 2 bases. CDR3 protein: CASSQDVGTGAYEQYF. For the CDR3, the DNA is TGCGCCAGCAGCCAAGATGTCGGGACAGGGGCCTACGAGCAGTACTTC.

This chain uses TRBV2 with TRBJ2-7, with TRBD1 matching over 9 bases. This CDR3 contains 14 residues. CDR1 and CDR2 (germline): SNHLY, FYNNEI. The V and J ends lost 8 bases and 3 bases, in that order; junction bases with no gene match: 8. The CDR3 is CASGGGQGLYEQYF. The CDR3 DNA reads as TGTGCCAGCGGGGGAGGACAGGGGCTCTACGAGCAGTACTTC.

The CDR3 bases are TGTGCCAGCAGCGTAACGTCCGCGGTCGCGGGAGGGAACAATGAGCAGTTCTTC. Its protein product is CASSVTSAVAGGNNEQFF. This sequence joins TRBV9 and TRBJ2-1, with 9 positions matching TRBD2. The germline V gene has CDR1 SGDLS and CDR2 YYNGEE. The V segment lost 1 base and the J segment 5 bases; nucleotides outside the gene matches: 13. The CDR3 consists of 18 residues. The full variable domain, with the rest looked up from reference TRBV9 and TRBJ2-1, is DSGVTQTPKHLITATGQRVTLRCSPRSGDLSVYWYQQSLDQGLQFLIQYYNGEERAKGNILERFSAQQFPDLHSELNLSSLELGDSALYFCASSVTSAVAGGNNEQFFGPGTRLTVL.

This chain connects TRBV6-2 or TRBV6-3 to TRBJ2-3; TRBD2 matches 8 bases. CDR3 length: 15 residues. Germline V gives CDR1 MNHEY, CDR2 SVGEGT. Unmatched junction bases numbered 3, after V lost 2 bases and J lost 2 bases. CDR3 region: CASSYTGGATDTQYF. The CDR3 DNA is TGTGCCAGCAGTTACACCGGGGGGGCCACAGATACGCAGTATTTT.

The chain links TRBV28 to TRBJ2-4; TRBD1 might be the D (5 bases). Germline assignment: CDR1 MDHEN and CDR2 SYDVKM. V gave up 4 bases and J gave up 9 bases, with 13 bases separating them. The CDR3 totals 13 residues. CDR3 sequence: CASSSLGVSIQYF. CDR3 bases: TGTGCCAGCAGTTCCCTAGGGGTGAGCATTCAGTACTTC.

About this clone itself: The same CDR3 also results from other DNA sequences found in this sample. V is TRBV18 and J is TRBJ1-2; D unclear. V lost 6 bases and J lost 6, with 11 bases in between. The germline V gene has CDR1 KGHSH and CDR2 LQKENI. The CDR3 contains 12 residues. DNA for the CDR3: TGTGCCAGCTCGCCCTCGGGTGATGGCTACACCTTC. Its protein product is CASSPSGDGYTF.